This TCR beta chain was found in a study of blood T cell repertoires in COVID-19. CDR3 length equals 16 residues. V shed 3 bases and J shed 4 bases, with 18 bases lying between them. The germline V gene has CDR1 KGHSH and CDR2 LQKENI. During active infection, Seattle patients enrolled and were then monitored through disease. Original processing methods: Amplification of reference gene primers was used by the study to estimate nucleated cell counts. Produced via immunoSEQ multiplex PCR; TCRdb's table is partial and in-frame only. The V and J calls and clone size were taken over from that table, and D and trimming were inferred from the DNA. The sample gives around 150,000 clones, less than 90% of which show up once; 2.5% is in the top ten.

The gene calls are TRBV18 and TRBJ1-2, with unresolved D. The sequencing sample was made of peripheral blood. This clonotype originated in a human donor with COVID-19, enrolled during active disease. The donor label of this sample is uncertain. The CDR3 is CASSPNIRGASYGYTF. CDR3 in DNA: TGTGCCAGCTCACCGAACATAAGAGGCGCGAGCTATGGCTACACCTTC. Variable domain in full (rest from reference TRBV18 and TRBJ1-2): NAGVMQNPRHLVRRRGQEARLRCSPMKGHSHVYWYRQLPEEGLKFMVYLQKENIIDESGMPKERFSAEFPKEGPSILRIQQVVRGDSAAYFCASSPNIRGASYGYTFGSGTRLTVV.